These 26 T cell receptor beta chains were sequenced from one sample in a study of cytomegalovirus exposure and HLA in healthy donors. PCR primers comprised 60 Vbeta and 13 Jbeta primers. Sequencing was performed with immunoSEQ multiplex PCR; in TCRdb, only in-frame clones are kept and a portion is missing. The profile covers 150,000 to 200,000 clones, with roughly 86% appearing a single time and roughly 1.7% taken by the ten largest. Sequenced material: PBMCs. Receptors originate from a woman aged 18-35 years in good health and CMV-seronegative.

This rearrangement joins TRBV18 to TRBJ2-7, with D uncertain. Germline values: CDR1 KGHSH, CDR2 LQKENI. V dropped 5 bases and J dropped 0 bases, with 8 bases sitting between them. The CDR3 loop spans 13 amino acids. Here the CDR3 DNA reads TGTGCCAGCTCAGCAGGATTCTCCTACGAGCAGTACTTC. This encodes CASSAGFSYEQYF.

The V gene is TRBV13, the J gene TRBJ2-5, with D perhaps matching TRBD1 (6 bases). The DNA end lines up better with TRBJ2-7; the J call may be wrong. In germline, CDR1 is PRHDT, CDR2 FYEKMQ (reference sequence). The CDR3 has 17 residues. The CDR3 DNA follows: TGTGCCAGCAGCTTCCGAACTCGATGGGGGCTCTCCTACGAGCAGTACTTC. It yields the protein CASSFRTRWGLSYEQYF.

The chain links TRBV7-6 to TRBJ1-5; maybe TRBD1 (6 bases). Trimming removed 1 base from V and 2 bases from J, with 12 bases in between. This CDR3 region has 16 residues. Germline V gives CDR1 SGHVS, CDR2 FNYEAQ. Here the CDR3 reads CASSLEAGDGNQPQHF. In DNA form, the CDR3 reads TGTGCCAGCAGCTTAGAGGCAGGGGACGGCAATCAGCCCCAGCATTTT.

The V gene is TRBV6-5, the J gene TRBJ1-6, with D hard to call. Germline values: CDR1 MNHEY, CDR2 SVGAGI. CDR3 length: 15 residues. V lost 5 bases and J lost 0, with 8 bases in between. The DNA of the CDR3 is TGTGCCAGCAGTCGAGAGTACTCCTATAATTCACCCCTCCACTTT. Protein: CASSREYSYNSPLHF.

V is TRBV5-1 and J is TRBJ1-2; 12 bases align to TRBD1. Trimming took 4 bases from V and 7 from J; bases not matched to a gene: 5. The V gene's germline CDR1 is SGHRS and CDR2 YFSETQ. This CDR3 is built from 14 residues. CDR3 sequence: CASSLGQGASGYTF. CDR3 bases: TGCGCCAGCAGCCTGGGACAGGGGGCGAGTGGCTACACCTTC.

The V call is TRBV15, the J call TRBJ2-3, with D maybe TRBD2 (5 bases). V shed 0 bases and J shed 8 bases, with 15 bases lying between them. The length of the CDR3 is 15 residues. CDR1 and CDR2 (germline): LNHNV, YYDKDF (reference sequence). CDR3 protein: CATSRDPPGKATQYF. CDR3 bases: TGTGCCACCAGCAGAGATCCCCCCGGGAAGGCTACGCAGTATTTT.

This clone has only one observation. The chain is built from TRBV4-1 and TRBJ1-6; TRBD1 is a possible D gene (6 bases). This CDR3 is 15 amino acids long. CDR1 is MGHRA and CDR2 is YSYEKL in the germline V gene. V was clipped by 0 bases and J by 7 bases, with 10 bases between them. CDR3 nucleotide sequence: TGCGCCAGCAGCCAAGAGGGCAGGGGAAATTCACCCCTCCACTTT. As protein: CASSQEGRGNSPLHF.

This clone was seen a few times. The chain combines TRBV6-5 with TRBJ1-2; maybe TRBD1 (6 bases). The germline V gene encodes CDR1 MNHEY and CDR2 SVGAGI. The ends were cut back, 6 bases at V and 4 bases at J, with 12 bases in the middle. The CDR3 sequence is 13 residues long. The CDR3 DNA reads as TGTGCCAGCAGGATGACAGGCCCCTATGGCTACACCTTC. Its protein is CASRMTGPYGYTF.

This chain uses TRBV5-1 with TRBJ1-2; TRBD1 is a possible D gene (5 bases). V lost 4 bases and J lost 4, with 14 bases in between. This CDR3 has 14 amino acids. Looked up from germline, CDR1 is SGHRS and CDR2 is YFSETQ. The CDR3 nucleotides are TGCGCCAGCAGCCCGATTGACAGCCTCTATGGCTACACCTTC. This sequence encodes CASSPIDSLYGYTF.

The chain has TRBV27 and TRBJ1-1; D may be TRBD1 (5 bases). Germline lookup yields CDR1 MNHEY and CDR2 SMNVEV (reference sequence). V was pared by 5 bases and J by 0 bases, with 13 bases between. The CDR3 totals 15 residues. This CDR3 reads CASSPSGVVNTEAFF. CDR3 DNA sequence: TGTGCCAGCAGTCCCTCGGGGGTTGTGAACACTGAAGCTTTCTTT.

This rearrangement joins TRBV5-4 to TRBJ1-1, with 8 nucleotides matching TRBD1. Germline CDR1 SGHNT, CDR2 YYREEE (reference sequence). Germline trimming cut 3 bases from V and 4 bases from J; bases unmatched to any gene: 11. This CDR3 spans 16 amino acids. The CDR3 here is CASSSGQGIRGTEAFF. The CDR3 nucleotides are TGTGCCAGCAGCTCAGGACAGGGCATACGCGGCACTGAAGCTTTCTTT.

The chain uses TRBV11-3 and TRBJ2-1, with 8 positions matching TRBD2. Germline-derived CDR1 and CDR2 are SGHNT and YENEEA. V shed 5 bases, J shed 0 bases, and the junction held 0 bases outside the gene matches. The CDR3 totals 14 residues. Here the CDR3 reads CASSLAGSYNEQFF. The CDR3 coding sequence is TGTGCCAGCAGCCTAGCGGGCTCCTACAATGAGCAGTTCTTC.

The chain recombines TRBV5-4 with TRBJ1-2; tentative D call: TRBD1 (5 bases). Germline lookup yields CDR1 SGHNT and CDR2 YYREEE (reference sequence). With 0 bases removed from V and 8 bases from J, the gap between germline ends came to 17 bases. The length of the CDR3 is 15 residues. The CDR3 sequence: CASSLERGSLEGYTF. CDR3 nucleotide sequence: TGTGCCAGCAGCTTGGAGCGGGGCAGTCTGGAGGGCTACACCTTC.

This clone came up once. The J gene is TRBJ2-1, the V gene TRBV19; D may be TRBD2 (6 bases). Germline assignment: CDR1 LNHDA and CDR2 SQIVND (reference sequence). The CDR3 totals 15 residues. The V end was cut by 3 bases, the J end by 6 bases, with 15 bases between. The CDR3 nucleotides read TGTGCCAGTAGTATTCTTGGAGGGCCGGGCAATGAGCAGTTCTTC. It yields the protein CASSILGGPGNEQFF.

A note on this clone: Other nucleotide sequences from this sample produce the same CDR3. The rearrangement links TRBV28 to TRBJ2-1; D unresolved. Germline V gene lookup returns CDR1 MDHEN and CDR2 SYDVKM. The CDR3 has 14 amino acids. V lost 2 bases to trimming and J lost 3 bases, with 8 bases between them. In DNA, the CDR3 is TGTGCCAGCAGTTTAGCCGCCGGCTACAATGAGCAGTTCTTC. Translated, it gives CASSLAAGYNEQFF.

The chain carries TRBV20-1 and TRBJ1-1; D is unresolved. Trimming cost V 5 bases and J 10 bases, with 14 bases left between them. Germline lookup yields CDR1 DFQATT and CDR2 SNEGSKA (reference sequence). The CDR3 has 11 residues. The CDR3 loop reads CSAPGRPGAFF. CDR3 sequence (DNA): TGCAGTGCTCCGGGTCGCCCGGGAGCTTTCTTT.

The V call is TRBV7-6, the J call TRBJ2-7; tentatively, D is TRBD1 (6 bases). The CDR3 is 14 amino acids. Germline V gene data show CDR1 as SGHVS and CDR2 as FNYEAQ. V was trimmed by 1 base and J by 4 bases, leaving 11 bases between them. The DNA of the CDR3 is TGTGCCAGCAGCTTAGATATCAGGGGTTACGAGCAGTACTTC. Its translation is CASSLDIRGYEQYF.

This chain uses TRBV4-3 with TRBJ1-4; no clear D. Trimming took off 0 bases at V and 4 bases at J, with 9 bases between the two ends. The CDR3 totals 15 residues. Germline CDR1 and CDR2: LGHNA and YSLEER. The chain's CDR3 is CASSQETDRNEKLFF. CDR3 in DNA: TGCGCCAGCAGCCAAGAAACAGACCGTAATGAAAAACTGTTTTTT.

This chain connects TRBV10-1 to TRBJ1-1, with 9 bases identical to TRBD1. V shed 3 bases and J 3 bases; nucleotides not matched to a gene: 5. The CDR3 length is 15 residues. CDR1 and CDR2 (germline): WNHNN, SYGVQD (reference sequence). CDR3 nucleotides: TGCGCCAGCAGTGAACGACAGGGGGATCACACTGAAGCTTTCTTT. Encoded protein: CASSERQGDHTEAFF.

The chain uses TRBV6-6 and TRBJ2-1; the D gene is possibly TRBD1 (7 bases). This CDR3 spans 14 amino acids. Germline values: CDR1 MNHNY, CDR2 SVGAGI (reference sequence). Trimming removed 6 bases at V and 6 bases at J, with 15 bases between. The CDR3: CASRPDRRGNEQFF. The CDR3 DNA sequence: TGTGCCAGCAGACCGGACAGGCGGGGCAATGAGCAGTTCTTC.

V and J are TRBV4-1 and TRBJ1-4, with D maybe TRBD1 (6 bases). V dropped 9 bases and J dropped 6 bases, with 20 bases sitting between them. The CDR3 covers 15 residues. CDR1 MGHRA and CDR2 YSYEKL come from the germline V gene. CDR3 in DNA: TGCGCCAGTGCACCGACAGGAGGTCGGGATGAAAAACTGTTTTTT. The encoded protein is CASAPTGGRDEKLFF.

CDR3 sequence reads: CAISGGSVDTGELFF. CDR3 in DNA: TGTGCCATCAGTGGAGGGTCGGTCGACACCGGGGAGCTGTTTTTT. V usage is TRBV10-3 and J usage is TRBJ2-2; D is perhaps TRBD2 (5 bases). Trimming removed 4 bases at V and 3 bases at J, with 12 bases between. CDR1 ENHRY and CDR2 SYGVKD come from the germline V gene. CDR3 length: 15 amino acids.

The rearrangement uses TRBV19 and TRBJ2-3, with 11 positions matching TRBD1. Per the germline V gene, CDR1 is LNHDA and CDR2 is SQIVND (reference sequence). After removal of 8 bases from V and 8 bases from J, the junction contained 9 bases not matched to a gene. CDR3 length: 14 amino acids. The DNA for the CDR3 is TGTGCCAGTGCCCCGGGACAGGGGGGGGTTACGCAGTATTTT. It specifies CASAPGQGGVTQYF.

This chain's CDR3 is CASSLSGKGNQPQHF. For the CDR3, the DNA is TGTGCCAGCAGCTTGTCGGGTAAGGGCAATCAGCCCCAGCATTTT. This chain joins TRBV5-6 and TRBJ1-5, with unresolved D. The CDR3 is 15 amino acids. Germline CDR1 SGHDT, CDR2 YYEEEE. Trimming shortened V by 1 base and J by 2 bases, and 10 bases separated the two germline ends.

The chain links TRBV25-1 to TRBJ2-5; 10 bases agree with TRBD1. Per the germline V gene, CDR1 is MGHDK and CDR2 is SYGVNS. Trimming removed 8 bases from V and 4 bases from J; junction bases left unmatched: 10. This CDR3 region has 15 residues. CDR3 loop: CASGNRQGARETQYF. DNA of the CDR3: TGTGCCAGCGGCAACCGACAGGGGGCTAGAGAGACCCAGTACTTC.

The chain links TRBV7-9 to TRBJ2-7; 7 bases map to TRBD1. J was trimmed by 0 bases and V by 2 bases; bases with no gene match: 1. The length of the CDR3 is 14 residues. From germline, CDR1 is SEHNR and CDR2 FQNEAQ (reference sequence). CDR3 loop: CASSLRTGSYEQYF. The CDR3 bases are TGTGCCAGCAGCTTAAGGACAGGCTCCTACGAGCAGTACTTC.